The 21 T cell receptor beta chains given below trace back to one sample, sequenced in a study of shared clonotypes between healthy human individuals. Naive CD8 cells were CD45RO-negative, positively selected for CCR7, excluding terminally differentiated effector memory CD45RA+ cells. Assay: immunoSEQ multiplex PCR; the TCRdb copy retains only in-frame clones and omits some. Of 550,000 to 750,000 clones listed, nearly 97% are singletons. The specimen was naive CD8+ T cells sorted from blood. Source of these receptors: a woman between 25 and 40 years old in good health.

The chain recombines TRBV11-2 with TRBJ2-7; no firm D call. Germline V gene lookup returns CDR1 SGHAT and CDR2 FQNNGV. CDR3 length: 14 amino acids. Trimming took 1 base from V and 0 from J, leaving 7 bases between them. The CDR3 DNA follows: TGTGCCAGCAGCTTAGGTCACAACTCCTACGAGCAGTACTTC. This gives the protein CASSLGHNSYEQYF.

CDR3 loop: CASSYLGFLGDVGYTF. The CDR3 DNA follows: TGTGCCAGCAGTTATCTTGGTTTTTTAGGGGACGTTGGCTACACCTTC. V and J are TRBV6-5 and TRBJ1-2; a possible D gene is TRBD1 (5 bases). V was shortened by 3 bases and J by 7 bases, with 21 bases between the two germline ends. The CDR3 covers 16 residues. Per germline, CDR1 MNHEY and CDR2 SVGAGI.

The chain combines TRBV7-9 with TRBJ2-1, with TRBD2 matching over 10 bases. This CDR3 has 15 amino acids. Trimming removed 6 bases from V and 4 bases from J; junction bases left unmatched: 6. CDR1 and CDR2 (germline): SEHNR, FQNEAQ (reference sequence). The chain's CDR3 is CASRNLAGDYNEQFF. The DNA for the CDR3 is TGTGCCAGCAGAAACCTAGCGGGAGATTACAATGAGCAGTTCTTC.

This clone was detected only once. The V gene is TRBV18, the J gene TRBJ2-1, with no clear D. Trimming cost V 3 bases and J 6 bases, with 3 bases left between them. CDR1 is KGHSH, CDR2 LQKENI, per germline. The CDR3 is 11 residues long. The CDR3 region is CASSPLNEQFF. The CDR3 DNA reads as TGTGCCAGCTCACCGCTCAATGAGCAGTTCTTC.

Concerning this clone itself: This specimen includes other DNA sequences encoding the same CDR3. The chain carries TRBV27 and TRBJ2-3; 10 bases agree with TRBD1. CDR1 and CDR2 from the germline V gene are MNHEY and SMNVEV (reference sequence). Losses at the gene ends were 6 bases for V and 0 bases for J; bases not matched to a gene: 0. The CDR3 extends over 14 amino acids. The CDR3 spells CASRTGGSTDTQYF. In DNA form, the CDR3 reads TGTGCCAGCAGGACAGGGGGCAGCACAGATACGCAGTATTTT.

This clone was seen a handful of times. This chain links TRBV11-2 with TRBJ1-1, with D perhaps matching TRBD1 (5 bases). The CDR3 is made up of 14 amino acids. Germline CDR1 and CDR2: SGHAT and FQNNGV. V lost 1 base and J lost 1, with 7 bases in between. CDR3 DNA: TGTGCCAGCAGCTTAGTAGGGACGAACACTGAAGCTTTCTTT. Translated, it gives CASSLVGTNTEAFF.

Only one count was recorded for this clone. CDR3 bases: TGTGCCAGCAGTTTAGAGGGAGGGGCAGGGAATGAGCAGTTCTTC. This translates into CASSLEGGAGNEQFF. The V call is TRBV27, the J call TRBJ2-1; 7 bases fit TRBD2. J was trimmed by 7 bases and V by 2 bases; bases with no gene match: 8. Per the germline V gene, CDR1 is MNHEY and CDR2 is SMNVEV (reference sequence). This CDR3 is built from 15 residues.

The rearrangement uses TRBV15 and TRBJ2-7; possibly TRBD1 for D (6 bases). Looked up from germline, CDR1 is LNHNV and CDR2 is YYDKDF (reference sequence). V was shortened by 4 bases and J by 2 bases, with 15 bases between the two germline ends. This CDR3 spans 15 amino acids. This CDR3 reads CATSKQDSPTYEQYF. CDR3 sequence (DNA): TGTGCCACCAGCAAACAGGACAGCCCTACCTACGAGCAGTACTTC. Filled out from reference TRBV15 and TRBJ2-7, the complete variable domain reads DAMVIQNPRYQVTQFGKPVTLSCSQTLNHNVMYWYQQKSSQAPKLLFHYYDKDFNNEADTPDNFQSRRPNTSFCFLDIRSPGLGDTAMYLCATSKQDSPTYEQYFGPGTRLTVT.

The chain joins TRBV9 to TRBJ1-5; D remains ambiguous. CDR1 and CDR2 from the germline V gene are SGDLS and YYNGEE. Deletions cut 0 bases from V and 0 bases from J, with 4 bases between. This CDR3 contains 14 residues. CDR3 DNA sequence: TGTGCCAGCAGCGTAGATGATAGCAATCAGCCCCAGCATTTT. Encoded protein: CASSVDDSNQPQHF.

V usage is TRBV5-8 and J usage is TRBJ1-2; D gene ambiguous. CDR3 length: 15 amino acids. Germline V gene sequence: CDR1 SGHTS, CDR2 YDEGEE. The germline V and J ends were trimmed by 6 bases and 7 bases, with 22 bases remaining between them. CDR3 region: CASTDKPSAKRGYTF. The DNA for the CDR3 is TGTGCCAGCACCGATAAACCAAGTGCGAAGCGTGGCTACACCTTC.

As for this clone: At one end the junction does not follow the germline gene, possibly because of a read error. Other nucleotide sequences in the sample specify the same CDR3. The CDR3 nucleotides are TGTGCCAGCAGTTTAGTGGGACTGGCCTACGAGCAGTATTTC. Its protein product is CASSLVGLAYEQYF. The V gene is TRBV28, the J gene TRBJ2-7; D possibly corresponds to TRBD2 (6 bases). The CDR3 is made up of 14 amino acids. Germline V gene data show CDR1 as MDHEN and CDR2 as SYDVKM.

The chain combines TRBV9 with TRBJ2-1; 12 positions agree with TRBD2. Germline V gene sequence: CDR1 SGDLS, CDR2 YYNGEE. The trim removed 0 bases at V and 16 bases at J, leaving 14 bases unmatched. This CDR3 has 16 residues. CDR3 nucleotides: TGTGCCAGCAGCGTAGCCTTGACTAGCGGGAGCCCAGGAAAATTCTTC. Its translation: CASSVALTSGSPGKFF.

This clone was observed a single time. The rearrangement joins TRBV10-3 to TRBJ2-3; 10 bases are a match to TRBD2. The CDR3 covers 15 residues. J lost 6 bases, V lost 6 bases, and 9 bases had no gene match. Germline-derived CDR1 and CDR2 are ENHRY and SYGVKD. DNA of the CDR3: TGTGCCATCAGCGGATTAGCGGGAGGTGCGGATACGCAGTATTTT. Translation gives CAISGLAGGADTQYF.

V usage is TRBV2 and J usage is TRBJ2-3; 8 bases map to TRBD2. Germline V lookup: CDR1 SNHLY, CDR2 FYNNEI. The CDR3 has 15 residues. After removal of 7 bases from V and 4 bases from J, the junction contained 10 bases not matched to a gene. DNA of the CDR3: TGTGCCAGCAAACGGACGAGCGGGAGAGCAGATACGCAGTATTTT. Translating it yields CASKRTSGRADTQYF.

CDR3 loop: CASSLGSSGPTYEQYF. The CDR3 DNA is TGTGCCAGCAGCTTAGGGTCTAGCGGGCCGACCTACGAGCAGTACTTC. The chain is built from TRBV7-9 and TRBJ2-7; 8 bases line up with TRBD2. With 1 base clipped from V and 2 bases from J, the junction kept 7 bases outside the gene matches. The germline V gene has CDR1 SEHNR and CDR2 FQNEAQ (reference sequence). The CDR3 spans 16 residues.

The sample holds one count of this clone. This chain uses TRBV30 with TRBJ2-2, with 12 bases identical to TRBD2. V trimming: 0 bases; J trimming: 3 bases; junction bases outside the gene matches: 11. The CDR3 has 19 amino acids. Germline assignment: CDR1 GTSNPN and CDR2 SVGIG (reference sequence). The CDR3 reads CAWSVLPSGRAVYTGELFF. In DNA, the CDR3 is TGTGCCTGGAGTGTACTGCCTAGCGGGAGGGCCGTTTACACCGGGGAGCTGTTTTTT.

Written as DNA, the CDR3 is TGTGCCAGCAGCAGAGGGTCGGTGGAAAAACTGTTTTTT. This gives the protein CASSRGSVEKLFF. The V call is TRBV5-4, the J call TRBJ1-4; D is unresolved. The CDR3 consists of 13 residues. Germline lookup yields CDR1 SGHNT and CDR2 YYREEE (reference sequence). With 4 bases removed from V and 8 bases from J, the gap between germline ends came to 12 bases.

This clone was recorded once. This chain uses TRBV6-1 with TRBJ1-3, with D uncertain. V was clipped by 11 bases and J by 0 bases, with 11 bases between them. The CDR3 sequence is 13 residues long. From germline, CDR1 is MNHNS and CDR2 SASEGT. As DNA, the CDR3 is TGTGCCGGCGCAGGCGTCTCTGGAAACACCATATATTTT. Translated, it gives CAGAGVSGNTIYF.

This clone occurred once. The chain recombines TRBV30 with TRBJ1-1; D ambiguous. Trimming shortened V by 5 bases and J by 0 bases, and 16 bases separated the two germline ends. Germline assignment: CDR1 GTSNPN and CDR2 SVGIG (reference sequence). The CDR3 is made up of 15 amino acids. CDR3 nucleotide sequence: TGTGCCTGGGGGTACTATGGCGGATTGAACACTGAAGCTTTCTTT. This sequence encodes CAWGYYGGLNTEAFF.

The count of this clone is one. The rearrangement links TRBV5-1 to TRBJ2-7; D unclear. This CDR3 spans 13 amino acids. Trimming shortened V by 0 bases and J by 4 bases, and 8 bases separated the two germline ends. Germline CDR1 SGHRS, CDR2 YFSETQ. The CDR3, as DNA: TGCGCCAGCAGCTTGGGACCGCAGTACGAGCAGTACTTC. Its protein is CASSLGPQYEQYF. Filled out from reference TRBV5-1 and TRBJ2-7, the complete variable domain reads KAGVTQTPRYLIKTRGQQVTLSCSPISGHRSVSWYQQTPGQGLQFLFEYFSETQRNKGNFPGRFSGRQFSNSRSEMNVSTLELGDSALYLCASSLGPQYEQYFGPGTRLTVT.

The genes are TRBV13 and TRBJ2-1, with 7 bases identical to TRBD1. CDR1 and CDR2 from the germline V gene are PRHDT and FYEKMQ (reference sequence). V lost 3 bases and J lost 4; bases outside the gene matches: 0. CDR3 length equals 13 residues. The CDR3 region has the DNA TGTGCCAGCAGCTTGGACAGGTACAATGAGCAGTTCTTC. Protein product: CASSLDRYNEQFF. Looking up the rest from reference TRBV13 and TRBJ2-1 gives the full variable domain: AAGVIQSPRHLIKEKRETATLKCYPIPRHDTVYWYQQGPGQDPQFLISFYEKMQSDKGSIPDRFSAQQFSDYHSELNMSSLELGDSALYFCASSLDRYNEQFFGPGTRLTVL.